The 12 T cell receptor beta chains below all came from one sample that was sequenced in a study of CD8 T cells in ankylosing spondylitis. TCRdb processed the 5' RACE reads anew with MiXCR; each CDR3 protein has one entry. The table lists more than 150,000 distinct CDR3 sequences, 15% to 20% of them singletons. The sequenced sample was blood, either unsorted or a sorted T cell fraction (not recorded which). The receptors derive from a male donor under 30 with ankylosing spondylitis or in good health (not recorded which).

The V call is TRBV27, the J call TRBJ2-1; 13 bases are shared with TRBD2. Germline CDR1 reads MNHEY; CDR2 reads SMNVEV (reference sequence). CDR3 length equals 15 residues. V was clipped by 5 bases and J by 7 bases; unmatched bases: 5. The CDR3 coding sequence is TGTGCCAGCAGTACACTAGCGGGAGGGTTAAATGAGCAGTTCTTC. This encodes CASSTLAGGLNEQFF.

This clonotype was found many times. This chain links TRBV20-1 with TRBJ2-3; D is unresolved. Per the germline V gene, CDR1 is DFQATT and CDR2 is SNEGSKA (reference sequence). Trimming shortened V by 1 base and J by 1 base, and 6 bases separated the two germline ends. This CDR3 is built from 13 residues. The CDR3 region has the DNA TGCAGTGCTAGAGCGGCGGGCACAGATACGCAGTATTTT. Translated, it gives CSARAAGTDTQYF.

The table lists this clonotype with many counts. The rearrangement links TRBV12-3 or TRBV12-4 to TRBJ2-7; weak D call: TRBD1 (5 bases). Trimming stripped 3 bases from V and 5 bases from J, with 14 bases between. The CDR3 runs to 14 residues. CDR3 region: CASSLMAGKDEQYF. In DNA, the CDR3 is TGTGCCAGCAGTTTGATGGCAGGGAAGGACGAGCAGTACTTC.

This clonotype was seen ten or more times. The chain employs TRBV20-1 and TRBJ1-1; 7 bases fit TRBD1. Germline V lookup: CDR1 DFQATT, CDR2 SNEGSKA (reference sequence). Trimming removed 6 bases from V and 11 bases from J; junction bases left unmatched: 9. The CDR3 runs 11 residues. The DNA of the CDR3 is TGCAGTGCCCCACAGGGGCCCAACGCTTTCTTT. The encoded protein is CSAPQGPNAFF.

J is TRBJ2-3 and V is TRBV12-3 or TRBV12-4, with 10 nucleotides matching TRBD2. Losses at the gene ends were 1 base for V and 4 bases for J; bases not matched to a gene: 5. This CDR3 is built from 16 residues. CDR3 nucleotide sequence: TGTGCCAGCAGTTTAGTGGCTAGCGGGAGACCAGATACGCAGTATTTT. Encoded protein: CASSLVASGRPDTQYF.

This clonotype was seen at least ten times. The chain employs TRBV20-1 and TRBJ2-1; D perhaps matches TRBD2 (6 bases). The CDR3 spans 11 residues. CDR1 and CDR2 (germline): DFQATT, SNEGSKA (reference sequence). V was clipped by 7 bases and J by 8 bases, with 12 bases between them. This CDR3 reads CSVPSGYEQFF. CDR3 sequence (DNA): TGCAGTGTACCGAGCGGGTATGAGCAGTTCTTC.

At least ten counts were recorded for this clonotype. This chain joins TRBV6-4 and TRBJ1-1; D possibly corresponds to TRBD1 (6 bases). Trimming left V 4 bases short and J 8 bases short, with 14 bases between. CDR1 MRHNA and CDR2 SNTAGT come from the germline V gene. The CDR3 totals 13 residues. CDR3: CASSVGGKGEAFF. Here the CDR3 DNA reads TGTGCCAGCAGTGTAGGGGGGAAGGGCGAAGCTTTCTTT.

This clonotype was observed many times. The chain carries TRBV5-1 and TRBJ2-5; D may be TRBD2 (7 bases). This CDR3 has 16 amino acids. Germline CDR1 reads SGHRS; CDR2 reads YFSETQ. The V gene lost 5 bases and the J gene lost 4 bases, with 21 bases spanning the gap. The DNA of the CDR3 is TGCGCCAGCAGTCTAACACAGGGCGGCGGGGGAGAGACCCAGTACTTC. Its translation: CASSLTQGGGGETQYF.

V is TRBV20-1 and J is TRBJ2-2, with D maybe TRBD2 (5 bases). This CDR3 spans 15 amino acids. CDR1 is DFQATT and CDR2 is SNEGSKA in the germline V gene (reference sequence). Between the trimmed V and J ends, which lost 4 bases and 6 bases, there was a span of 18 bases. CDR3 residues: CSAIYAGSWAGELFF. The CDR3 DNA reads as TGCAGTGCTATATACGCGGGTAGTTGGGCCGGGGAGCTGTTTTTT.

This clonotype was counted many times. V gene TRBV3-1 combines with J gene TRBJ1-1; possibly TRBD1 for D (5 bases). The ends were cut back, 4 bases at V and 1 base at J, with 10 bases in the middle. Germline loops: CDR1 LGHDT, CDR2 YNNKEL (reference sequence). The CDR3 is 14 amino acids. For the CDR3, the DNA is TGTGCCAGCAGCCCAGGGCACCCGAACACTGAAGCTTTCTTT. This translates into CASSPGHPNTEAFF.

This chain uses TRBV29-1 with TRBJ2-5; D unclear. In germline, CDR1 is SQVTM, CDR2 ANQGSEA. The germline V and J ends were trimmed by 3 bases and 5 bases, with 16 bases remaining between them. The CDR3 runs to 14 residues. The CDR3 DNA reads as TGCAGCGTTGATCGGGCCAGACCTCAGGAGACCCAGTACTTC. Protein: CSVDRARPQETQYF.

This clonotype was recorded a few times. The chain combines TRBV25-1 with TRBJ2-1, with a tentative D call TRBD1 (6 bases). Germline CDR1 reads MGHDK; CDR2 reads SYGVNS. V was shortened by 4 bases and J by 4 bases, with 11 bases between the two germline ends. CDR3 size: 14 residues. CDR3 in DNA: TGTGCCAGCAGTGGCCACGGACAGTACAATGAGCAGTTCTTC. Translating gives CASSGHGQYNEQFF.